This is a list of T cell receptor beta chains from one sample in a study of Ad26.COV2.S vaccination and SARS-CoV-2 variants. This table comes from immunoSEQ multiplex PCR, and its TCRdb copy is limited to in-frame clones, with some not included. The sample has 200,000 to 250,000 clones, roughly 88% seen once; the top ten hold roughly 10%. Sequences were derived from peripheral blood, sampled in a trial of Ad26.COV2.S vaccine versus placebo. These receptors were obtained from a person aged 18-60 years who received the Ad26.COV2.S COVID-19 vaccine or a placebo. Each CDR3 is given with its conserved first and last residue. The order of the fields is clone size, J gene, D gene, V gene, CDR3 protein, CDR3 DNA. The D gene is left open where the match is weak. Size is stated for part of the rows, as once, few or many counts, or as a class when the clone is expanded.

abundance: -
j_gene: TRBJ2-1
d_gene: -
v_gene: TRBV9
CDR3aa: CASSATMYEQFF
CDR3nt: TGTGCCAGCAGCGCCACTATGTATGAGCAGTTCTTC

abundance: -
j_gene: TRBJ1-1
d_gene: TRBD1
v_gene: TRBV4-2
CDR3aa: CASSTDRPEAFF
CDR3nt: TGTGCCAGCAGCACGGACAGGCCTGAAGCTTTCTTT

abundance: -
j_gene: TRBJ2-2
d_gene: -
v_gene: TRBV6-6
CDR3aa: CASSYSRPTAGELFF
CDR3nt: TGTGCCAGCAGTTACTCAAGACCGACAGCCGGGGAGCTGTTTTTT

abundance: -
j_gene: TRBJ1-5
d_gene: TRBD1
v_gene: TRBV10-3
CDR3aa: CATSPGQGAVQPQHF
CDR3nt: TGTGCCACCAGCCCGGGACAGGGGGCGGTTCAGCCCCAGCATTTT

abundance: -
j_gene: TRBJ2-1
d_gene: TRBD2
v_gene: TRBV6-5
CDR3aa: CASSWKARGGYNEQFF
CDR3nt: TGTGCCAGCAGTTGGAAGGCGCGGGGGGGCTACAATGAGCAGTTCTTC

abundance: -
j_gene: TRBJ2-4
d_gene: TRBD1
v_gene: TRBV10-1
CDR3aa: CASSGTGAKNIQYF
CDR3nt: TGCGCCAGCAGCGGGACAGGGGCCAAAAACATTCAGTACTTC

abundance: -
j_gene: TRBJ1-1
d_gene: -
v_gene: TRBV30
CDR3aa: CACDSGRMNTEAFF
CDR3nt: TGTGCCTGTGACTCCGGACGGATGAACACTGAAGCTTTCTTT

abundance: -
j_gene: TRBJ2-1
d_gene: -
v_gene: TRBV6-1
CDR3aa: CASSDHFLYNEQFF
CDR3nt: TGTGCCAGCAGTGACCACTTCCTATACAATGAGCAGTTCTTC

abundance: -
j_gene: TRBJ1-4
d_gene: -
v_gene: TRBV28
CDR3aa: CASSLATTVGEKLFF
CDR3nt: TGTGCCAGCAGTTTGGCTACCACCGTAGGAGAAAAACTGTTTTTT

abundance: -
j_gene: TRBJ2-7
d_gene: -
v_gene: TRBV24-1
CDR3aa: CATSALGEDEQYF
CDR3nt: TGTGCCACCAGTGCCTTGGGTGAGGACGAGCAGTACTTC

abundance: -
j_gene: TRBJ2-2
d_gene: TRBD1
v_gene: TRBV9
CDR3aa: CASSGPKTGTTGELFF
CDR3nt: TGTGCCAGCAGCGGGCCCAAGACAGGGACGACCGGGGAGCTGTTTTTT

abundance: -
j_gene: TRBJ2-7
d_gene: -
v_gene: TRBV25-1
CDR3aa: CASSELGHHSTIVEQYF
CDR3nt: TGTGCCAGCAGTGAATTGGGACACCACTCTACGATAGTGGAGCAGTACTTC

abundance: -
j_gene: TRBJ2-2
d_gene: -
v_gene: TRBV30
CDR3aa: CAWSVGVRVGPNTGELFF
CDR3nt: TGTGCCTGGAGTGTAGGGGTTCGGGTCGGGCCGAACACCGGGGAGCTGTTTTTT

abundance: few
j_gene: TRBJ1-6
d_gene: -
v_gene: TRBV30
CDR3aa: CAWARENNSPLHF
CDR3nt: TGTGCCTGGGCCCGTGAAAATAATTCACCCCTCCACTTT

abundance: -
j_gene: TRBJ2-7
d_gene: -
v_gene: TRBV28
CDR3aa: CASTKGPPRQTYEQYF
CDR3nt: TGTGCCAGCACCAAAGGGCCCCCCCGACAAACCTACGAGCAGTACTTC

abundance: -
j_gene: TRBJ1-1
d_gene: TRBD1
v_gene: TRBV15
CDR3aa: CATSRGPRDRGATEAFF
CDR3nt: TGTGCCACCAGCAGAGGGCCCAGGGACAGGGGGGCCACTGAAGCTTTCTTT

abundance: -
j_gene: TRBJ2-3
d_gene: -
v_gene: TRBV19
CDR3aa: CASSMGIASTQYF
CDR3nt: TGTGCCAGTAGTATGGGTATCGCTAGTACGCAGTATTTT

abundance: -
j_gene: TRBJ2-7
d_gene: TRBD1
v_gene: TRBV4-3
CDR3aa: CASSQGLGQAVTYEQYF
CDR3nt: TGCGCCAGCAGCCAAGGGCTGGGACAGGCCGTAACCTACGAGCAGTACTTC

abundance: -
j_gene: TRBJ1-6
d_gene: -
v_gene: TRBV2
CDR3aa: CASERGVRSPLHF
CDR3nt: TGTGCCAGCGAGCGAGGGGTACGGTCACCCCTCCACTTT

abundance: once
j_gene: TRBJ1-2
d_gene: TRBD1
v_gene: TRBV2
CDR3aa: CASSEALRNRGLGYTF
CDR3nt: TGTGCCAGCAGTGAAGCGCTTCGGAACAGGGGGCTTGGCTACACCTTC

abundance: once
j_gene: TRBJ1-2
d_gene: -
v_gene: TRBV7-8
CDR3aa: CASSPTRGFGYTF
CDR3nt: TGTGCCAGCAGCCCTACCCGCGGATTCGGCTACACCTTC

abundance: -
j_gene: TRBJ1-5
d_gene: -
v_gene: TRBV2
CDR3aa: CASSEALMIRGQPQHF
CDR3nt: TGTGCCAGCAGTGAAGCGCTTATGATACGGGGCCAGCCCCAGCATTTT

abundance: -
j_gene: TRBJ2-1
d_gene: TRBD2
v_gene: TRBV7-2
CDR3aa: CASSLQGLAGDEQFF
CDR3nt: TGTGCCAGCAGCTTACAAGGACTAGCGGGGGATGAGCAGTTCTTC

abundance: -
j_gene: TRBJ1-1
d_gene: -
v_gene: TRBV12-3/TRBV12-4
CDR3aa: CASRSGQLTFF
CDR3nt: TGTGCCAGCCGATCGGGCCAATTAACTTTCTTT

abundance: -
j_gene: TRBJ2-2
d_gene: -
v_gene: TRBV19
CDR3aa: CASQPGGYTGELFF
CDR3nt: TGTGCCAGTCAACCCGGGGGCTACACCGGGGAGCTGTTTTTT

abundance: -
j_gene: TRBJ2-7
d_gene: -
v_gene: TRBV30
CDR3aa: CAWQGTYEQYF
CDR3nt: TGTGCCTGGCAGGGGACCTACGAGCAGTACTTC

abundance: -
j_gene: TRBJ1-1
d_gene: TRBD1
v_gene: TRBV11-1
CDR3aa: CASSNRDRGNTEAFF
CDR3nt: TGTGCCAGCAGCAACCGGGACAGGGGGAACACTGAAGCTTTCTTT

abundance: -
j_gene: TRBJ1-5
d_gene: -
v_gene: TRBV4-1
CDR3aa: CASSQLGILNQPQHF
CDR3nt: TGCGCCAGCAGCCAGCTGGGAATCCTCAATCAGCCCCAGCATTTT

abundance: once
j_gene: TRBJ2-2
d_gene: TRBD1
v_gene: TRBV5-1
CDR3aa: CASSIPGGRSTGELFF
CDR3nt: TGCGCCAGCAGCATACCAGGGGGCCGTAGCACCGGGGAGCTGTTTTTT

abundance: -
j_gene: TRBJ2-1
d_gene: -
v_gene: TRBV29-1
CDR3aa: CSVGSPLYNEQFF
CDR3nt: TGCAGCGTTGGGTCCCCCCTCTACAATGAGCAGTTCTTC

abundance: -
j_gene: TRBJ2-5
d_gene: TRBD1
v_gene: TRBV6-5
CDR3aa: CASSFSLTGRETQYF
CDR3nt: TGTGCCAGCAGTTTCTCCTTGACAGGGCGGGAGACCCAGTACTTC

abundance: few
j_gene: TRBJ1-2
d_gene: -
v_gene: TRBV15
CDR3aa: CATSRDKGVYGYTF
CDR3nt: TGTGCCACCAGCAGAGATAAAGGAGTCTATGGCTACACCTTC

abundance: -
j_gene: TRBJ1-4
d_gene: -
v_gene: TRBV25-1
CDR3aa: CASSVRPESVIFEKLFF
CDR3nt: TGTGCCAGCAGTGTTAGACCGGAATCGGTGATTTTCGAAAAACTGTTTTTT

abundance: -
j_gene: TRBJ1-1
d_gene: -
v_gene: TRBV28
CDR3aa: CASSLILKDTEAFF
CDR3nt: TGTGCCAGCAGCCTAATTCTTAAAGACACTGAAGCTTTCTTT

abundance: -
j_gene: TRBJ2-6
d_gene: -
v_gene: TRBV24-1
CDR3aa: CATSDKTGTSGANVLTF
CDR3nt: TGTGCCACCAGTGACAAGACAGGAACCTCTGGGGCCAACGTCCTGACTTTC

abundance: -
j_gene: TRBJ2-7
d_gene: -
v_gene: TRBV20-1
CDR3aa: CSARTIYEQYF
CDR3nt: TGCAGTGCTCGGACAATCTACGAGCAGTACTTC

abundance: -
j_gene: TRBJ2-3
d_gene: TRBD2
v_gene: TRBV11-3
CDR3aa: CASSSKAGGMADTQYF
CDR3nt: TGTGCCAGCAGCTCCAAGGCGGGGGGAATGGCAGATACGCAGTATTTT

abundance: few
j_gene: TRBJ2-5
d_gene: -
v_gene: TRBV6-2/TRBV6-3
CDR3aa: CASSYSQGTVETQYF
CDR3nt: TGTGCCAGCAGTTACTCGCAGGGAACGGTAGAGACCCAGTACTTC

abundance: -
j_gene: TRBJ2-7
d_gene: TRBD2
v_gene: TRBV5-6
CDR3aa: CASSLAVLAGEQYF
CDR3nt: TGTGCCAGCAGCTTGGCTGTCCTAGCGGGGGAGCAGTACTTC

abundance: once
j_gene: TRBJ2-7
d_gene: TRBD2
v_gene: TRBV7-2
CDR3aa: CASRKGGTSGSNSYEQYF
CDR3nt: TGTGCCAGCAGGAAGGGGGGGACTAGCGGGAGCAATAGCTACGAGCAGTACTTC

abundance: few
j_gene: TRBJ2-3
d_gene: TRBD2
v_gene: TRBV27
CDR3aa: CASSPQGLADTDTQYF
CDR3nt: TGTGCCAGCAGTCCGCAAGGACTAGCGGACACAGATACGCAGTATTTT

abundance: once
j_gene: TRBJ2-3
d_gene: -
v_gene: TRBV20-1
CDR3aa: CSASQRVTDTQYF
CDR3nt: TGCAGTGCTAGTCAGAGGGTCACAGATACGCAGTATTTT

abundance: -
j_gene: TRBJ2-3
d_gene: -
v_gene: TRBV12-3/TRBV12-4
CDR3aa: CASTERFPDTQYF
CDR3nt: TGTGCCAGCACGGAGCGTTTCCCAGATACGCAGTATTTT

abundance: -
j_gene: TRBJ1-1
d_gene: -
v_gene: TRBV12-3/TRBV12-4
CDR3aa: CASSLGSMSAFF
CDR3nt: TGTGCCAGCAGTTTAGGTTCAATGTCGGCTTTCTTT

abundance: -
j_gene: TRBJ1-5
d_gene: -
v_gene: TRBV7-2
CDR3aa: CASSLVGGANQPQHF
CDR3nt: TGTGCCAGCAGCTTAGTCGGGGGGGCAAATCAGCCCCAGCATTTT

abundance: -
j_gene: TRBJ2-3
d_gene: -
v_gene: TRBV10-3
CDR3aa: CAISAPGTDTQYF
CDR3nt: TGTGCCATCAGTGCCCCGGGAACAGATACGCAGTATTTT

abundance: -
j_gene: TRBJ2-7
d_gene: -
v_gene: TRBV28
CDR3aa: CASSRGQRAPYEQYF
CDR3nt: TGTGCCAGCAGCCGAGGACAGAGGGCTCCGTACGAGCAGTACTTC

abundance: -
j_gene: TRBJ1-4
d_gene: TRBD1
v_gene: TRBV19
CDR3aa: CASSTRQGGAEKLFF
CDR3nt: TGTGCCAGTAGTACCCGACAGGGTGGAGCGGAAAAACTGTTTTTT

abundance: -
j_gene: TRBJ2-1
d_gene: -
v_gene: TRBV5-4
CDR3aa: CASSTDRWAHNEQFF
CDR3nt: TGTGCCAGCAGCACCGACCGTTGGGCGCACAATGAGCAGTTCTTC

abundance: few
j_gene: TRBJ2-1
d_gene: -
v_gene: TRBV30
CDR3aa: CAWKAGEQFF
CDR3nt: TGTGCCTGGAAAGCCGGGGAGCAGTTCTTC

abundance: -
j_gene: TRBJ1-1
d_gene: TRBD1
v_gene: TRBV12-5
CDR3aa: CASGLAPDRGTEAFF
CDR3nt: TGTGCTAGTGGTTTGGCGCCGGACAGGGGCACTGAAGCTTTCTTT

abundance: -
j_gene: TRBJ2-1
d_gene: TRBD2
v_gene: TRBV4-1
CDR3aa: CASSQVGLARDEQFF
CDR3nt: TGCGCCAGCAGCCAAGTTGGACTAGCGAGGGATGAGCAGTTCTTC